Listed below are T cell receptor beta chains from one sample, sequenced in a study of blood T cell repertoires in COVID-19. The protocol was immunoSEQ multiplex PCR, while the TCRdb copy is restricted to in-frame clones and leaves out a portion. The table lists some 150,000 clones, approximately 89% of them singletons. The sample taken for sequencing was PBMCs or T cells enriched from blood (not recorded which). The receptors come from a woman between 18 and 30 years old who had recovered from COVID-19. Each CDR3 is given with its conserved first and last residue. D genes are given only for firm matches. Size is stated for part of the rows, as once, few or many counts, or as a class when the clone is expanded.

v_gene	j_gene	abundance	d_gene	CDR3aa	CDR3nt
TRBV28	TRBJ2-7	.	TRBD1	CATALLRQGYEQYF	TGTGCCACCGCGCTTCTGCGACAGGGCTACGAGCAGTACTTC
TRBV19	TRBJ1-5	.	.	CASSMSGYSNQPQHF	TGTGCCAGTAGTATGTCCGGGTATAGCAATCAGCCCCAGCATTTT
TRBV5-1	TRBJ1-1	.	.	CASSLGQAGPEAFF	TGCGCCAGCAGCTTGGGACAGGCCGGGCCTGAAGCTTTCTTT
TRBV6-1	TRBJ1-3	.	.	CASSGSQGSFGNTIYF	TGTGCCAGCAGTGGGAGCCAGGGAAGCTTTGGAAACACCATATATTTT
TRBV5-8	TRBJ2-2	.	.	CASSLGVNTGELFF	TGTGCCAGCAGCTTAGGGGTGAACACCGGGGAGCTGTTTTTT
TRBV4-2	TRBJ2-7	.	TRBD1	CASSQDLFTGQGNEQYF	TGTGCCAGCAGCCAAGACCTGTTTACGGGACAGGGGAACGAGCAGTACTTC
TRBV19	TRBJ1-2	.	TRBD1	CASSRPGGHGYTF	TGTGCCAGTAGTCGCCCAGGGGGTCATGGCTACACCTTC
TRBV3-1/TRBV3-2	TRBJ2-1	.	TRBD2	CASSQEESPSGSNEQFF	TGTGCCAGCAGCCAAGAGGAATCCCCTAGCGGGAGTAATGAGCAGTTCTTC
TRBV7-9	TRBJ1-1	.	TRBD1	CASSPPTGMNTEAFF	TGTGCCAGCAGCCCTCCGACAGGGATGAACACTGAAGCTTTCTTT
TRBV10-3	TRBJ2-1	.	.	CAIRAGLDNEQFF	TGTGCCATCCGGGCAGGGTTAGACAATGAGCAGTTCTTC
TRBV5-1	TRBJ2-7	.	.	CASSSFVLSYEQYF	TGCGCCAGCAGCTCTTTTGTTCTCTCCTACGAGCAGTACTTC
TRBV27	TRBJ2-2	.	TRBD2	CASSFLAGVGTGELFF	TGTGCCAGCAGTTTCTTAGCGGGAGTCGGGACCGGGGAGCTGTTTTTT
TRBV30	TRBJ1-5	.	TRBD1	CASSTGTSNQPQHF	TGTGCCTCATCGACAGGGACTAGCAATCAGCCCCAGCATTTT
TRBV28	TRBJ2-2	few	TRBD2	CATEQLAGDTGELFF	TGTGCCACCGAACAGCTAGCGGGAGACACCGGGGAGCTGTTTTTT
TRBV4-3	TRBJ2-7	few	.	CASSQDIGDEQYF	TGCGCCAGCAGCCAAGATATCGGGGACGAGCAGTACTTC
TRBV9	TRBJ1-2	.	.	CASWGGSNYGYTF	TGTGCCAGCTGGGGCGGATCCAACTATGGCTACACCTTC
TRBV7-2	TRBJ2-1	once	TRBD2	CASSPPAAGGRHEQFF	TGTGCCAGCAGCCCCCCCGCGGCGGGAGGGCGGCATGAGCAGTTCTTC
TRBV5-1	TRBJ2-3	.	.	CASSLGEGTDTQYF	TGCGCCAGCAGCTTGGGGGAGGGCACAGATACGCAGTATTTT
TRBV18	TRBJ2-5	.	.	CASSPDRSGGTQYF	TGTGCCAGCTCACCAGACAGGTCGGGGGGGACCCAGTACTTC
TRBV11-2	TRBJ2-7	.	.	CASSLDYFGQGNYEQYF	TGTGCCAGCAGCTTAGATTATTTTGGGCAGGGGAACTACGAGCAGTACTTC
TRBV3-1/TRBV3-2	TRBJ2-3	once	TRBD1	CASSQGGQGWADTQYF	TGTGCCAGCAGCCAAGGGGGACAGGGCTGGGCAGATACGCAGTATTTT
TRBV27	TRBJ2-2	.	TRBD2	CASSRTSGPTNTGELFF	TGTGCCAGCAGTAGGACTAGCGGGCCGACGAACACCGGGGAGCTGTTTTTT
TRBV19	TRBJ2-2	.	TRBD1	CASSRRTGGLTGELFF	TGTGCCAGTAGTCGCAGGACAGGGGGGTTGACCGGGGAGCTGTTTTTT
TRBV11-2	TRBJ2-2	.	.	CASSFMGELFF	TGTGCCAGCAGCTTCATGGGGGAGCTGTTTTTT
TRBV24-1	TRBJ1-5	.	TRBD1	CATSGQGANQPQHF	TGTGCCACCAGTGGACAGGGTGCAAATCAGCCCCAGCATTTT
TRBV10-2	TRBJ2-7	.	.	CASSETTSYEQYF	TGCGCCAGCAGTGAAACTACCTCCTACGAGCAGTACTTC
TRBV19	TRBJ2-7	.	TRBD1	CASSPAGTGIYEQYF	TGTGCCAGTAGTCCTGCCGGGACAGGAATATACGAGCAGTACTTC
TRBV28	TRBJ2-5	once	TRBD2	CASSTLLEAGVQTQYF	TGTGCCAGCAGTACCCTTTTGGAGGCGGGAGTACAGACCCAGTACTTC
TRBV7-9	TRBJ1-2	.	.	CASSLVSRTVYGYTF	TGTGCCAGCAGCTTAGTCTCCCGGACAGTCTATGGCTACACCTTC